These 29 T cell receptor beta chains came from one sample sequenced in a study of shared clonotypes between healthy human individuals. Profiling relied on immunoSEQ multiplex PCR, and the TCRdb table lists in-frame clones only, not all of them. The sample comprises under 550,000 clones, about 96% of which are singletons, and approximately 0.06% rests with the top ten. Material: naive CD4+ T cells sorted from blood. Sample subset: CD45RA+ positively selected. The receptors originated from a woman between 25 and 40 years old in good health.

This clone was seen a handful of times. This chain joins TRBV5-1 and TRBJ2-5; weak D call: TRBD2 (6 bases). Germline loops: CDR1 SGHRS, CDR2 YFSETQ. The CDR3 has 14 residues. Trimming removed 3 bases from V and 4 bases from J, with 13 bases in between. The CDR3 sequence is CASSYGSPVETQYF. In DNA, the CDR3 is TGCGCCAGCAGCTACGGGAGCCCCGTAGAGACCCAGTACTTC.

This clone was seen only once. This sequence joins TRBV18 and TRBJ2-7; 7 bases align to TRBD2. Germline V CDR1 and CDR2: KGHSH, LQKENI. Trimming took 1 base from V and 3 from J; bases not matched to a gene: 3. This CDR3 comprises 14 residues. CDR3 region: CASSPRGRDYEQYF. The DNA for the CDR3 is TGTGCCAGCTCACCACGGGGGAGGGACTACGAGCAGTACTTC.

This clone was detected once. The rearrangement uses TRBV30 and TRBJ1-5, with D perhaps TRBD1 (5 bases). V was clipped by 4 bases and J by 9 bases, with 19 bases between them. This CDR3 has 14 amino acids. Germline V lookup: CDR1 GTSNPN, CDR2 SVGIG (reference sequence). CDR3 in amino acids: CAWMSVKRGGPQHF. The CDR3, as DNA: TGTGCCTGGATGTCCGTGAAGCGGGGGGGGCCCCAGCATTTT.

The rearrangement uses TRBV5-1 and TRBJ2-4; the D gene is possibly TRBD1 (5 bases). The CDR3 sequence is 16 residues long. Germline CDR1 and CDR2: SGHRS and YFSETQ. Trimming shortened V by 4 bases and J by 1 base, and 15 bases separated the two germline ends. The CDR3 spells CASSQIPNRAKNIQYF. The CDR3 bases are TGCGCCAGCAGCCAAATACCCAACAGGGCCAAAAACATTCAGTACTTC.

The rearrangement uses TRBV5-4 and TRBJ2-3; D is unclear. This CDR3 spans 11 amino acids. V was clipped by 3 bases and J by 6 bases, with 5 bases between them. Germline CDR1 reads SGHNT; CDR2 reads YYREEE (reference sequence). CDR3 nucleotide sequence: TGTGCCAGCAGCTCGGAGGATACGCAGTATTTT. This codes for CASSSEDTQYF.

Here the CDR3 DNA reads TGTGCCAGCAGCTCGCACGAGGGTGAGCAGTTCTTC. Translation gives CASSSHEGEQFF. V gene TRBV7-9 combines with J gene TRBJ2-1, with TRBD2 as a possible D gene (5 bases). Between the trimmed V and J ends, which lost 4 bases and 9 bases, there was a span of 10 bases. Per germline, CDR1 SEHNR and CDR2 FQNEAQ (reference sequence). The CDR3 extends over 12 amino acids.

This chain links TRBV18 with TRBJ2-7, with 8 bases matching TRBD1. Trimming at V came to 6 bases and at J to 3 bases, leaving 4 bases not matched to a gene. Per germline, CDR1 KGHSH and CDR2 LQKENI. CDR3 size: 13 residues. The CDR3 protein is CASSTGEIYEQYF. CDR3 sequence (DNA): TGTGCCAGCTCGACAGGGGAAATCTACGAGCAGTACTTC.

This chain connects TRBV11-1 to TRBJ2-6; D is undetermined. Germline V gene lookup returns CDR1 SGHAT and CDR2 FQDESV (reference sequence). CDR3 length: 16 amino acids. Between the trimmed V and J ends, which lost 3 bases and 0 bases, there was a span of 9 bases. The CDR3 loop reads CASSFGDISGANVLTF. In DNA, the CDR3 is TGTGCCAGCAGCTTCGGTGATATCTCTGGGGCCAACGTCCTGACTTTC.

The CDR3 loop is CAFGNGTGTGELFF. In nucleotides, the CDR3 is TGTGCCTTTGGAAACGGGACAGGTACCGGGGAGCTGTTTTTT. The chain couples TRBV5-5 to TRBJ2-2, with 8 bases identical to TRBD1. V lost 10 bases, J lost 5 bases, and 10 bases stayed unmatched. The CDR3 has 14 amino acids. The germline V gene has CDR1 SGHKS and CDR2 YYEKEE (reference sequence). Based on the CDR3 plus reference TRBV5-5 and TRBJ2-2, the full variable domain is DAGVTQSPTHLIKTRGQQVTLRCSPISGHKSVSWYQQVLGQGPQFIFQYYEKEERGRGNFPDRFSARQFPNYSSELNVNALLLGDSALYLCAFGNGTGTGELFFGEGSRLTVL.

This rearrangement joins TRBV5-4 to TRBJ2-6; 10 positions agree with TRBD1. This CDR3 spans 17 amino acids. V trimming: 4 bases; J trimming: 0 bases; junction bases outside the gene matches: 4. The germline CDR1 and CDR2 sequences are SGHNT and YYREEE (reference sequence). The CDR3 protein is CASSLDRGSSGANVLTF. DNA for the CDR3: TGTGCCAGCAGCCTGGACAGGGGGAGCTCTGGGGCCAACGTCCTGACTTTC.

This chain links TRBV19 with TRBJ1-6, with D maybe TRBD1 (5 bases). Germline V gene data show CDR1 as LNHDA and CDR2 as SQIVND (reference sequence). The CDR3 is made up of 15 amino acids. Trimming removed 8 bases from V and 1 base from J, with 12 bases in between. In nucleotides, the CDR3 is TGTGCCAGTTCAAACAGGATTTCCTATAATTCACCCCTCCACTTT. Protein sequence: CASSNRISYNSPLHF.

The CDR3: CASSPTGGGVDTEAFF. The CDR3 nucleotides read TGTGCCAGCTCACCGACAGGGGGCGGGGTGGACACTGAAGCTTTCTTT. This rearrangement joins TRBV18 to TRBJ1-1; 10 nucleotides line up with TRBD1. Trimming at V came to 3 bases and at J to 3 bases, leaving 7 bases not matched to a gene. The CDR3 loop spans 16 amino acids. Per the germline V gene, CDR1 is KGHSH and CDR2 is LQKENI.

The rearrangement links TRBV13 to TRBJ1-1, with D perhaps TRBD1 (6 bases). The CDR3 has 15 residues. Per the germline V gene, CDR1 is PRHDT and CDR2 is FYEKMQ (reference sequence). The V end lost 5 bases, the J end lost 0 bases, and 13 bases lay between the germline ends. The CDR3 sequence: CASSQGGSLNTEAFF. CDR3 sequence (DNA): TGTGCCAGCAGCCAAGGGGGAAGCTTGAACACTGAAGCTTTCTTT.

The gene calls are TRBV6-6 and TRBJ2-5; D possibly corresponds to TRBD2 (5 bases). Germline assignment: CDR1 MNHNY and CDR2 SVGAGI (reference sequence). This CDR3 is built from 14 residues. With 2 bases removed from V and 5 bases from J, the gap between germline ends came to 12 bases. The CDR3 sequence is CASSYPPGEETQYF. The CDR3 region has the DNA TGTGCCAGCAGTTACCCCCCCGGGGAGGAGACCCAGTACTTC.

The chain is built from TRBV18 and TRBJ2-4, with 10 bases lining up with TRBD1. The germline gives CDR1 KGHSH, CDR2 LQKENI. V lost 6 bases, J lost 0 bases, and 8 bases stayed unmatched. The CDR3 sequence is 17 residues long. The CDR3 sequence: CASSWDRGSLAKNIQYF. CDR3 DNA: TGTGCCAGCTCGTGGGACAGGGGATCCCTAGCCAAAAACATTCAGTACTTC.

This rearrangement joins TRBV18 to TRBJ1-1; D gene uncertain. Germline CDR1 and CDR2: KGHSH and LQKENI. This CDR3 region has 14 residues. V shed 4 bases and J shed 4 bases, with 13 bases lying between them. The CDR3 DNA reads TGTGCCAGCTCACAGGGCCCCGAGGGCACTGAAGCTTTCTTT. This translates into CASSQGPEGTEAFF. Full variable domain (rest looked up from reference TRBV18 and TRBJ1-1): NAGVMQNPRHLVRRRGQEARLRCSPMKGHSHVYWYRQLPEEGLKFMVYLQKENIIDESGMPKERFSAEFPKEGPSILRIQQVVRGDSAAYFCASSQGPEGTEAFFGQGTRLTVV.

The rearrangement links TRBV4-1 to TRBJ2-3; TRBD2 agrees at 15 bases. Germline CDR1 is MGHRA and CDR2 is YSYEKL. The CDR3 has 20 amino acids. Losses at the gene ends were 4 bases for V and 6 bases for J; bases not matched to a gene: 17. In nucleotides, the CDR3 is TGCGCCAGCAGCCCCCACCCCTTAATAGGACTAGCGGGAGGGGAGGATACGCAGTATTTT. Its protein is CASSPHPLIGLAGGEDTQYF.

The genes are TRBV6-5 and TRBJ1-1; tentatively, D is TRBD1 (5 bases). The CDR3 has 12 amino acids. V was clipped by 6 bases and J by 5 bases, with 10 bases between them. The germline CDR1 and CDR2 sequences are MNHEY and SVGAGI. This CDR3 is CASSDRRTEAFF. CDR3 sequence (DNA): TGTGCCAGCAGCGACAGAAGGACTGAAGCTTTCTTT.

The chain has TRBV18 and TRBJ1-1; D might be TRBD1 (6 bases). The V gene's germline CDR1 is KGHSH and CDR2 LQKENI. V dropped 3 bases and J dropped 4 bases, with 12 bases sitting between them. The length of the CDR3 is 14 residues. The CDR3 is CASSPVDRITEAFF. In DNA form, the CDR3 reads TGTGCCAGCTCACCCGTGGACAGAATCACTGAAGCTTTCTTT.

The chain recombines TRBV15 with TRBJ2-5; D not certain. Between the trimmed V and J ends, which lost 4 bases and 5 bases, there was a span of 17 bases. This CDR3 is built from 15 residues. Germline CDR1 and CDR2: LNHNV and YYDKDF (reference sequence). Written as DNA, the CDR3 is TGTGCCACCAGCAAGTACAAATCGAATGTGGAGACCCAGTACTTC. Translating gives CATSKYKSNVETQYF.

This clone came up a few times. The V and J genes are TRBV18 and TRBJ2-1; unclear D gene. V was shortened by 8 bases and J by 9 bases, with 14 bases between the two germline ends. Germline CDR1 reads KGHSH; CDR2 reads LQKENI. The CDR3 covers 12 residues. The CDR3 is CASPSPTSEQFF. For the CDR3, the DNA is TGTGCCAGCCCGAGCCCTACGTCTGAGCAGTTCTTC.

This chain links TRBV6-5 with TRBJ2-7; 8 bases agree with TRBD1. The junction had 4 bases not matched to a gene; V was cut back by 4 bases and J by 2 bases. Germline values: CDR1 MNHEY, CDR2 SVGAGI. The CDR3 runs 14 residues. The CDR3: CASSSAGGTYEQYF. The CDR3 DNA reads as TGTGCCAGCAGTTCAGCAGGGGGCACCTACGAGCAGTACTTC.

V and J are TRBV6-1 and TRBJ1-3; 8 nucleotides match TRBD1. J gave up 4 bases and V 8 bases, and 10 bases lay outside the gene matches. Per the germline V gene, CDR1 is MNHNS and CDR2 is SASEGT. CDR3 length: 15 residues. CDR3 bases: TGTGCCAGCGCACGGGACAGGTCGGACGGAAACACCATATATTTT. This codes for CASARDRSDGNTIYF.

The chain recombines TRBV2 with TRBJ2-3; 9 bases are shared with TRBD1. This CDR3 has 15 residues. V trimming: 6 bases; J trimming: 1 base; junction bases outside the gene matches: 5. Germline CDR1 and CDR2: SNHLY and FYNNEI. CDR3 coding DNA: TGTGCCAGCAGGGTGGACAGGGGAGGCACAGATACGCAGTATTTT. This encodes CASRVDRGGTDTQYF. The variable domain in full, with the rest retrieved from reference TRBV2 and TRBJ2-3, is EPEVTQTPSHQVTQMGQEVILRCVPISNHLYFYWYRQILGQKVEFLVSFYNNEISEKSEIFDDQFSVERPDGSNFTLKIRSTKLEDSAMYFCASRVDRGGTDTQYFGPGTRLTVL.

The sample holds one count of this clone. This chain connects TRBV28 to TRBJ1-1, with D possibly being TRBD1 (5 bases). CDR1 and CDR2 from the germline V gene are MDHEN and SYDVKM. V lost 3 bases, J lost 7 bases, and 9 bases lay in between. The CDR3 consists of 12 residues. CDR3 DNA: TGTGCCAGCAGTTTTTTGGGGGGTGAAGCTTTCTTT. It translates to CASSFLGGEAFF.

The genes are TRBV6-6 and TRBJ2-5; D gene ambiguous. Matching the DNA end better, TRBJ2-7 makes the J call doubtful. Germline-derived CDR1 and CDR2 are MNHNY and SVGAGI (reference sequence). The CDR3 extends over 15 amino acids. CDR3 amino acids: CASSYSIASSYEQYF. The CDR3 DNA sequence: TGTGCCAGCAGTTACTCGATCGCTAGCTCCTACGAGCAGTACTTC.

V is TRBV28 and J is TRBJ2-7, with D possibly being TRBD1 (6 bases). Germline values: CDR1 MDHEN, CDR2 SYDVKM. The ends were cut back, 4 bases at V and 4 bases at J, with 20 bases in the middle. The CDR3 loop spans 16 amino acids. CDR3 DNA: TGTGCCAGCAGTTCCCCGGGTCAGGGGTTAACGTACGAGCAGTACTTC. It yields the protein CASSSPGQGLTYEQYF.

The gene calls are TRBV2 and TRBJ2-3; D may be TRBD1 (5 bases). With 6 bases removed from V and 1 base from J, the gap between germline ends came to 11 bases. This CDR3 contains 14 residues. Germline CDR1 SNHLY, CDR2 FYNNEI. The CDR3: CASRQGFGTDTQYF. The CDR3 DNA sequence: TGTGCCAGCAGGCAGGGTTTTGGCACAGATACGCAGTATTTT.

As to this clone: This CDR3 is also generated by other DNA sequences in the sample. The chain has TRBV10-1 and TRBJ2-7; D is uncertain. The CDR3 consists of 12 residues. V was shortened by 5 bases and J by 0 bases, with 5 bases between the two germline ends. The germline V gene encodes CDR1 WNHNN and CDR2 SYGVQD (reference sequence). CDR3: CASSPDSYEQYF. CDR3 bases: TGCGCCAGCAGTCCCGACTCCTACGAGCAGTACTTC.